Below are 17 T cell receptor beta chains sequenced from a single sample in a study of metastatic and nonmetastatic thyroid tumors. Before thyroid surgery, none of the patients had received any treatment. MiXCR re-clonotyped the PCR reads for TCRdb. The table has about 4,000 clones, about 20% seen once. Sample: tumor tissue. The receptor set was obtained from a male donor with papillary thyroid cancer or a benign thyroid nodule (not recorded which). Some clones in this sample may be carry-over from other donors' samples.

The chain joins TRBV19 to TRBJ2-5; maybe TRBD2 (5 bases). V was cut by 5 bases and J by 2 bases, with 12 bases left in between. CDR1 is LNHDA, CDR2 SQIVND, per germline (reference sequence). The CDR3 has 14 residues. The CDR3: CASSGGRYQETQYF. CDR3 in DNA: TGTGCCAGTAGTGGCGGGCGCTATCAAGAGACCCAGTACTTC.

Judged by abundance, this clone is hyperexpanded (1% or more). The V call is TRBV20-1, the J call TRBJ1-3, with unresolved D. This CDR3 has 15 residues. V was shortened by 4 bases and J by 0 bases, with 13 bases between the two germline ends. From germline, CDR1 is DFQATT and CDR2 SNEGSKA (reference sequence). The CDR3 sequence: CSANNPELSGNTIYF. CDR3 nucleotide sequence: TGCAGTGCTAATAACCCCGAACTCTCTGGAAACACCATATATTTT.

This chain uses TRBV24-1 with TRBJ2-1; 7 nucleotides match TRBD1. CDR3 length equals 16 residues. After removal of 5 bases from V and 5 bases from J, the junction contained 11 bases not matched to a gene. Per the germline V gene, CDR1 is KGHDR and CDR2 is SFDVKD. The CDR3 DNA sequence: TGTGCCACCAGTGGAATCCGGGACAGAAGTGACAATGAGCAGTTCTTC. It yields the protein CATSGIRDRSDNEQFF.

This clone was observed many times. V is TRBV19 and J is TRBJ1-5; tentative D call: TRBD1 (6 bases). The CDR3 loop spans 15 amino acids. Germline CDR1 is LNHDA and CDR2 is SQIVND (reference sequence). Deletions cut 1 base from V and 7 bases from J, with 14 bases between. As DNA, the CDR3 is TGTGCCAGTAGTATAGCGGGGGGCGGCGTACAGCCCCAGCATTTT. Amino acid sequence: CASSIAGGGVQPQHF.

Relative to its sample, this clone is medium-sized. The chain recombines TRBV7-9 with TRBJ1-1, with no clear D. Trimming took 6 bases from V and 3 from J, leaving 8 bases between them. This CDR3 spans 12 amino acids. CDR1 is SEHNR, CDR2 FQNEAQ, per germline (reference sequence). In DNA form, the CDR3 reads TGTGCCAGCAGTCCACACGACACTGAAGCTTTCTTT. Amino acid sequence: CASSPHDTEAFF.

This clone is medium-sized. The chain combines TRBV2 with TRBJ1-4; 7 nucleotides line up with TRBD1. V lost 5 bases to trimming and J lost 4 bases; unmatched junction nucleotides: 4. CDR3 length equals 14 residues. Germline assignment: CDR1 SNHLY and CDR2 FYNNEI. The CDR3 sequence is CASSSGTDNEKLFF. The CDR3 coding sequence is TGTGCCAGCAGTTCCGGGACAGATAATGAAAAACTGTTTTTT.

In its sample, this clone ranks as medium-sized. The chain recombines TRBV19 with TRBJ1-1; D may be TRBD1 (6 bases). CDR1 and CDR2 (germline): LNHDA, SQIVND (reference sequence). V dropped 3 bases and J dropped 3 bases, with 11 bases sitting between them. The CDR3 is 14 residues long. CDR3 nucleotides: TGTGCCAGTAGTATTGGGGCAGGGGACACTGAAGCTTTCTTT. Translated, it gives CASSIGAGDTEAFF.

This clone is medium-sized in the sample. This chain joins TRBV9 and TRBJ2-2; 12 bases line up with TRBD2. The CDR3 runs to 16 residues. The germline CDR1 and CDR2 sequences are SGDLS and YYNGEE. Trimming removed 5 bases from V and 8 bases from J; junction bases left unmatched: 10. In DNA form, the CDR3 reads TGTGCCAGCAGTTTTGGGACTAGCGGGCCGCCAGGGGAGCTGTTTTTT. It encodes CASSFGTSGPPGELFF.

This clone qualifies as medium-sized (0.01 to 0.1%). This chain joins TRBV2 and TRBJ2-7; 10 nucleotides align to TRBD2. J gave up 5 bases and V 8 bases, and 9 bases lay outside the gene matches. Looked up from germline, CDR1 is SNHLY and CDR2 is FYNNEI. CDR3 length: 14 residues. The DNA of the CDR3 is TGTGCCAGCCTACCCCTAGCGGGAGCCGACGAGCAGTACTTC. Encoded protein: CASLPLAGADEQYF.

J is TRBJ2-7 and V is TRBV20-1; the match to TRBD1 covers 9 bases. Germline-derived CDR1 and CDR2 are DFQATT and SNEGSKA (reference sequence). With 5 bases clipped from V and 6 bases from J, the junction kept 5 bases outside the gene matches. This CDR3 spans 12 amino acids. The DNA for the CDR3 is TGCAGTGCTTACAGGGGGCGTGGCGAGCAGTACTTC. Encoded protein: CSAYRGRGEQYF.

By share, this clone ranks as medium-sized. V gene TRBV15 combines with J gene TRBJ1-1, with D hard to call. The germline V and J ends were trimmed by 8 bases and 1 base, with 14 bases remaining between them. The CDR3 is 14 residues long. The V gene's germline CDR1 is LNHNV and CDR2 YYDKDF (reference sequence). The CDR3 nucleotides read TGTGCCACCGCAGTGATGAGACAGAACACTGAAGCTTTCTTT. Amino acid sequence: CATAVMRQNTEAFF.

The rearrangement uses TRBV4-3 and TRBJ2-7; TRBD1 matches 8 bases. Germline CDR1 and CDR2: LGHNA and YSLEER. V gave up 5 bases and J gave up 6 bases; unmatched junction bases: 3. This CDR3 is built from 12 residues. Here the CDR3 reads CASSGQGSEQYF. The CDR3 DNA is TGCGCCAGCAGCGGACAGGGCTCCGAGCAGTACTTC.

The table lists this clone with a few counts. An end of the junction differs from the germline gene, which may be a read error. This chain's CDR3 is CAIRGILGGGYTF. CDR3 sequence (DNA): TGTGCCATCAGAGGCATTCTCGGTGGGGGCTACACATTC. The V gene is TRBV10-3, the J gene TRBJ1-2, with a possible D match to TRBD1 (6 bases). Germline lookup yields CDR1 ENHRY and CDR2 SYGVKD. The CDR3 length is 13 residues.

The chain joins TRBV28 to TRBJ2-3; 7 bases agree with TRBD2. Per the germline V gene, CDR1 is MDHEN and CDR2 is SYDVKM. This CDR3 has 17 residues. The junction had 12 bases not matched to a gene; V was cut back by 5 bases and J by 1 base. The CDR3 coding sequence is TGTGCCAGCAGTCTGTCACGGCGGGAGAGAGGCACAGATACGCAGTATTTT. This gives the protein CASSLSRRERGTDTQYF.

The V call is TRBV10-3, the J call TRBJ2-3; maybe TRBD2 (6 bases). The CDR3 is made up of 17 amino acids. Per germline, CDR1 ENHRY and CDR2 SYGVKD. Trimming removed 3 bases at V and 2 bases at J, with 18 bases between. The CDR3 region has the DNA TGTGCCATCAGTGACCCGGTAGCGACTAGATCCACAGATACGCAGTATTTT. Translating gives CAISDPVATRSTDTQYF.

This clone was detected a few times. V usage is TRBV6-2 or TRBV6-3 and J usage is TRBJ2-2; D remains unclear. The CDR3 is made up of 16 amino acids. V dropped 4 bases and J dropped 0 bases, with 12 bases sitting between them. Per germline, CDR1 MNHEY and CDR2 SVGEGT. The CDR3 nucleotides are TGTGCCAGCAGTTTGATCAGTATCGCGAACACCGGGGAGCTGTTTTTT. Translation: CASSLISIANTGELFF.

This clone is medium-sized by share. J is TRBJ2-3 and V is TRBV6-1; D not resolved. Trimming cost V 2 bases and J 2 bases, with 14 bases left between them. CDR3 length equals 16 residues. In germline, CDR1 is MNHNS, CDR2 SASEGT. The CDR3: CASSETMTGFTDTQYF. In DNA form, the CDR3 reads TGTGCCAGCAGTGAAACTATGACTGGGTTCACAGATACGCAGTATTTT.